This T cell receptor beta chain came from a study of T cells in Graves' hyperthyroidism and ophthalmopathy. Study observations and caveats: Also found in blood were most expanded thyroid clonotypes above 0.001.

This clonotype was observed a few times. Its antigen is not identified. Any patient presenting with uncontrolled infection, other autoimmune disease, pregnancy or lactation was left out. The TCR beta CDR3 regions underwent amplification using RNA transcripts as the source. Initially, a first-round RT-PCR of the TCR CDR3 employed the HTBI primer set. One entry per CDR3 protein, called by TCRdb with MiXCR from the multiplex PCR reads. Of under 450,000 distinct CDR3 sequences listed, approximately 18% are singletons. The germline gives CDR1 LNHDA, CDR2 SQIVND (reference sequence). V lost 4 bases, J lost 4 bases, and 5 bases stayed unmatched. The CDR3 covers 14 residues.

The specimen sequenced was blood. This receptor was taken from a young woman with Graves' hyperthyroidism that later progressed to Graves' ophthalmopathy. V and J are TRBV19 and TRBJ1-2; TRBD1 agrees at 8 bases. The CDR3 loop is CASSNGQGPYGYTF. Here the CDR3 DNA reads TGTGCCAGTAGTAACGGACAGGGTCCCTATGGCTACACCTTC. The full variable domain, its missing parts supplied by reference TRBV19 and TRBJ1-2, is DGGITQSPKYLFRKEGQNVTLSCEQNLNHDAMYWYRQDPGQGLRLIYYSQIVNDFQKGDIAEGYSVSREKKESFPLTVTSAQKNPTAFYLCASSNGQGPYGYTFGSGTRLTVV.